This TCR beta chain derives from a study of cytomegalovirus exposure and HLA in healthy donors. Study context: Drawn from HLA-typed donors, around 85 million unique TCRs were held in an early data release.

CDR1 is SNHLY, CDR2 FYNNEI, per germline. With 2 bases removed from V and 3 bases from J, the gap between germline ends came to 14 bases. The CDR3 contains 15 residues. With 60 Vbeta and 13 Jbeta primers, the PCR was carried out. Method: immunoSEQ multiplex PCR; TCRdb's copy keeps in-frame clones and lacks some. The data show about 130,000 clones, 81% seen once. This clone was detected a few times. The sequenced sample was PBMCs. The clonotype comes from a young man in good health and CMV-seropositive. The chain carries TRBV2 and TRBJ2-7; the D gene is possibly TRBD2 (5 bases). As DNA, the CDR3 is TGTGCCAGCAGTGAAACGGGATTAGGGTTCTACGAGCAGTACTTC. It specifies CASSETGLGFYEQYF.